This T cell receptor beta chain was retrieved from a study of blood T cell repertoires in COVID-19. Study as a whole: Sample material is recorded as cDNA or gDNA derived from T cells, B-cell-depleted T cells, or PBMCs.

As processed by the authors: For nucleated cells, counts were estimated from reference gene primer amplification. The assay was immunoSEQ multiplex PCR, and TCRdb's table has in-frame clones only and misses some. From that table come the V and J calls and clone size; the DNA was used to work out D and trimming. The sample shows a few hundred thousand clones, 87% of them seen only once. CDR3 length equals 16 residues. Sequenced sample: peripheral blood. The rearrangement uses TRBV21-1 and TRBJ1-2; TRBD1 reflects the table's D call only, with no check against the DNA. TRBV21-1 is a known pseudogene. This TCR was sampled from a middle-aged man with active or convalescent COVID-19. The CDR3 nucleotides read TGTGCCAGCAGCACCCCCGGGACAGTCGGATTCTATGGCTACACCTTC. This encodes CASSTPGTVGFYGYTF.